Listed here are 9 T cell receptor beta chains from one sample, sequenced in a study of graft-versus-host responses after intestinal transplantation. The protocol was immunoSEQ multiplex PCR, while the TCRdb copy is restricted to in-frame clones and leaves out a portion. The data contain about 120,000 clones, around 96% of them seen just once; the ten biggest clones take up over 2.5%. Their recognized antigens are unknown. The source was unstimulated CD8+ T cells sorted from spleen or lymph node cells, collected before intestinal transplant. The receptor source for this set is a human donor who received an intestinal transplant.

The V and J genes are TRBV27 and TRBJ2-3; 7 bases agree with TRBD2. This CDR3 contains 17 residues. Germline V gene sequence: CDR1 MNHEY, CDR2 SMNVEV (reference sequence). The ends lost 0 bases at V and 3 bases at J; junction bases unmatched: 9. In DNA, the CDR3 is TGTGCCAGCAGTTTATCGTCTGGCGGGAGCATGACAGATACGCAGTATTTT. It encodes CASSLSSGGSMTDTQYF.

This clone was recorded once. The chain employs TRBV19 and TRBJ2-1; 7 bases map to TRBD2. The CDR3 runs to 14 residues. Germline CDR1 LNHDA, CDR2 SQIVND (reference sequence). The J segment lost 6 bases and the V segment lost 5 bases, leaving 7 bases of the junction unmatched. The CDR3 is CASSLGAGSNEQFF. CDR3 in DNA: TGTGCCAGTAGTTTGGGAGCGGGAAGCAATGAGCAGTTCTTC.

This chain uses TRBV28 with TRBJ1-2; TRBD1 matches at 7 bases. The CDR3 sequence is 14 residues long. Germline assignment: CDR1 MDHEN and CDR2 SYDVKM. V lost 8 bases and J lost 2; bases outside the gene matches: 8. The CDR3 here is CASGLVRGNYGYTF. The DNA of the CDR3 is TGTGCCAGCGGTCTCGTCAGGGGGAACTATGGCTACACCTTC.

Here the CDR3 reads CASSQFNNEQFF. The CDR3 DNA reads as TGTGCCAGCAGCCAATTCAACAATGAGCAGTTCTTC. This chain uses TRBV14 with TRBJ2-1; D gene unclear. The V end was cut by 2 bases, the J end by 5 bases, with 4 bases between. The CDR3 sequence is 12 residues long. Germline assignment: CDR1 SGHDN and CDR2 FVKESK.

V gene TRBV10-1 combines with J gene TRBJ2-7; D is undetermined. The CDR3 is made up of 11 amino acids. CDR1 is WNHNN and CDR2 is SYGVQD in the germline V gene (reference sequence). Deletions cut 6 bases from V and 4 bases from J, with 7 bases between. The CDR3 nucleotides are TGCGCCAGCAGCTGGAATTACGAGCAGTACTTC. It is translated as CASSWNYEQYF.

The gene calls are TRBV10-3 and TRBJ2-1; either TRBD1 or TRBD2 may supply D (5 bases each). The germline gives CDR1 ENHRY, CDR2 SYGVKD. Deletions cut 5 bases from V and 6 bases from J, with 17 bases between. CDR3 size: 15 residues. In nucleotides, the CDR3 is TGTGCCATCAGTCCTCGGGACCACCTCTTCAATGAGCAGTTCTTC. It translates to CAISPRDHLFNEQFF.

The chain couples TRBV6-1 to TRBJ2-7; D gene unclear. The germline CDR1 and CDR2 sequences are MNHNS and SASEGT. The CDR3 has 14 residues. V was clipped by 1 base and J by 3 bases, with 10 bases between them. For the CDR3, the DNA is TGTGCCAGCAGTGAAGATGTCAGTTTCTACGAGCAGTACTTC. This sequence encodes CASSEDVSFYEQYF.

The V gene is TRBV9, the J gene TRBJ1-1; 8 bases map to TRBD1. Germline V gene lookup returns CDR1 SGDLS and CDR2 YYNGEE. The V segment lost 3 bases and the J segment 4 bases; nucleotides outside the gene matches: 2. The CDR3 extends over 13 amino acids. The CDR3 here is CASSADRVTEAFF. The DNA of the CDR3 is TGTGCCAGCAGCGCGGACAGGGTCACTGAAGCTTTCTTT.

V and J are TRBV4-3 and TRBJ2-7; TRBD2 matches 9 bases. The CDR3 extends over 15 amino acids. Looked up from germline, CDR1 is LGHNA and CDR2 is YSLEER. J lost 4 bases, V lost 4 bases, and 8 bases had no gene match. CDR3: CASSPIAGERYEQYF. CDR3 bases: TGCGCCAGCAGCCCGATAGCGGGAGAGCGGTACGAGCAGTACTTC.